This T cell receptor (beta chain) was sequenced in a study of blood T cell repertoires in COVID-19. Looking at the study overall: Material from acute and convalescent COVID-19 was sourced from the United States, Italy and Spain. Nucleic acid was either cDNA or gDNA, and it came from T cells, B-cell-depleted T cells, or PBMCs.

One Seattle source followed patients from active infection through their disease course. Authors' processing steps: Scientists estimated how many nucleated cells there were by amplifying reference gene primers. Method: immunoSEQ multiplex PCR; TCRdb's copy keeps in-frame clones and lacks some. Clone size and V and J calls were adopted from that table, with D and trimming inferred from the DNA. The profile shows about half a million clones, 89% of them singletons. Trimming shortened V by 2 bases and J by 3 bases, and 19 bases separated the two germline ends. CDR1 is SGHKS, CDR2 YYEKEE, per germline (reference sequence). This CDR3 has 17 amino acids.

This TCR was sampled from a man between 18 and 35 years old with COVID-19, enrolled during active disease. The chain combines TRBV5-5 with TRBJ2-3, with D possibly being TRBD1 (6 bases). Source material: peripheral blood. The CDR3 coding sequence is TGTGCCAGCAGCTTTTTCTTCGGCCAGGGGAAGACAGATACGCAGTATTTT. It is translated as CASSFFFGQGKTDTQYF.